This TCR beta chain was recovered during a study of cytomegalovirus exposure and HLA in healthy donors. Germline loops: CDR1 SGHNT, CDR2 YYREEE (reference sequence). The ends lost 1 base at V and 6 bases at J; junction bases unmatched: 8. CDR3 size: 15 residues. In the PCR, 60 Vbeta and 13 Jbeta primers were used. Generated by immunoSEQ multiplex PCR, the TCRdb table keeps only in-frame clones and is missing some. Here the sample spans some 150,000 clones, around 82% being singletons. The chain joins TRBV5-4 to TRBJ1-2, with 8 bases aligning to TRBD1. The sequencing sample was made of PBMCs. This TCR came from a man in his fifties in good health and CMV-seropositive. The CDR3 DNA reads TGTGCCAGCAGCTTGAGGCAGGGGGCCGGCAATGGCTACACCTTC. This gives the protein CASSLRQGAGNGYTF.